This TCR beta chain derives from a study of blood T cell repertoires in COVID-19. About the research overall: PBMCs, B-cell-depleted T cells, or T cells provided the cDNA or gDNA that made up the material.

In the study's own analysis: Amplification from reference gene primers served as the basis for estimated nucleated cell counts. Sequencing was performed with immunoSEQ multiplex PCR; in TCRdb, only in-frame clones are kept and a portion is missing. That table gives V, J and clone size, and the DNA gave D and trimming. The sample contains approximately 29,000 clones, about 92% of which appear only once. Trimming took 8 bases from V and 0 from J, leaving 11 bases between them. CDR1 is LNHDA, CDR2 SQIVND, per germline (reference sequence). The CDR3 has 14 residues. Sequences were obtained from peripheral blood. This sequence originates from a woman aged 70-85 years with COVID-19, enrolled during active disease. V is TRBV19 and J is TRBJ1-3, with D possibly being TRBD1 (5 bases). The CDR3 protein is CASAGRYSGNTIYF. For the CDR3, the DNA is TGTGCCAGTGCGGGGCGCTACTCTGGAAACACCATATATTTT.